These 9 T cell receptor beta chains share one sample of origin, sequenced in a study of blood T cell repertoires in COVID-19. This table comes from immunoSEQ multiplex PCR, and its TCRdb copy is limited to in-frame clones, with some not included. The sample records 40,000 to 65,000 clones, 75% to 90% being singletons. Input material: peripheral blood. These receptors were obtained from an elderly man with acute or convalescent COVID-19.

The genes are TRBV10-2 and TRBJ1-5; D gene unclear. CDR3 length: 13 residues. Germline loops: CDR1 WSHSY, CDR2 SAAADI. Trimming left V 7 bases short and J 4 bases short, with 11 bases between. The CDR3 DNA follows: TGCGCCAGCACCTACGGTCCGAATCAGCCCCAGCATTTT. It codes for CASTYGPNQPQHF.

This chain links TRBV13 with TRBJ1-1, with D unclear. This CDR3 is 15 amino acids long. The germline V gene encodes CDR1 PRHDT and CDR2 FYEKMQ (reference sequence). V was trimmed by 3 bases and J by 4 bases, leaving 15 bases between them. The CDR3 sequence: CASSLSGRVGTEAFF. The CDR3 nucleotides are TGTGCCAGCAGCTTGAGCGGTCGCGTGGGCACTGAAGCTTTCTTT.

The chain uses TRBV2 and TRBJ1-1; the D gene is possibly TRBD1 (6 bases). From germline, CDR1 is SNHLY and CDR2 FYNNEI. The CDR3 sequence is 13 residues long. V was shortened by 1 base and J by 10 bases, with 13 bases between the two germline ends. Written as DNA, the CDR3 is TGTGCCAGCAGTGAAGGGACAGCTGCAGGAGCTTTCTTT. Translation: CASSEGTAAGAFF. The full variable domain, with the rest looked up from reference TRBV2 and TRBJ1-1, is EPEVTQTPSHQVTQMGQEVILRCVPISNHLYFYWYRQILGQKVEFLVSFYNNEISEKSEIFDDQFSVERPDGSNFTLKIRSTKLEDSAMYFCASSEGTAAGAFFGQGTRLTVV.

Written as DNA, the CDR3 is TGTGCCAGCAGCTTACAGGGGGCCCCCGGCGGGGAGCTGTTTTTT. It translates to CASSLQGAPGGELFF. The chain has TRBV11-3 and TRBJ2-2; 8 bases are a match to TRBD1. CDR1 and CDR2 (germline): SGHNT, YENEEA. The junction had 6 bases not matched to a gene; V was cut back by 2 bases and J by 7 bases. This CDR3 has 15 amino acids.

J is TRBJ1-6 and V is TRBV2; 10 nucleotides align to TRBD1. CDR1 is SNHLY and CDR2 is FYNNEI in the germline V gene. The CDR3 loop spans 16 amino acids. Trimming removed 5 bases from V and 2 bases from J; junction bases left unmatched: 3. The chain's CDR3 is CASSKTGGPYNSPLHF. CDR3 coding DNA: TGTGCCAGCAGTAAGACAGGGGGCCCCTATAATTCACCCCTCCACTTT.

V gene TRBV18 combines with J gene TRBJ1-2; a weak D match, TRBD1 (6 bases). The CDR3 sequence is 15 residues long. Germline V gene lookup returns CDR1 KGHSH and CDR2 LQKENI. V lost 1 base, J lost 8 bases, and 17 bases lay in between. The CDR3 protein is CASSPQGGQKDGYTF. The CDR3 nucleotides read TGTGCCAGCTCACCACAAGGGGGACAAAAGGACGGCTACACCTTC. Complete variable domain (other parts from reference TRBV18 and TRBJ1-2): NAGVMQNPRHLVRRRGQEARLRCSPMKGHSHVYWYRQLPEEGLKFMVYLQKENIIDESGMPKERFSAEFPKEGPSILRIQQVVRGDSAAYFCASSPQGGQKDGYTFGSGTRLTVV.

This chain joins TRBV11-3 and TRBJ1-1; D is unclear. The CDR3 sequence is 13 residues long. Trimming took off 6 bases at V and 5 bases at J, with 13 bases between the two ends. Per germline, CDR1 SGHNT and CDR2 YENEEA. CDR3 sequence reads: CASSHSGGTEAFF. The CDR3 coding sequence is TGTGCCAGCAGTCACTCGGGAGGGACTGAAGCTTTCTTT.

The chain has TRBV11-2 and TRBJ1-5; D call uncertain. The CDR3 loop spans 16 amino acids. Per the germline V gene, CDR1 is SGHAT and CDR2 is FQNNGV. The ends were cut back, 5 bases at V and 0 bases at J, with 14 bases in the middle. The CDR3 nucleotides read TGTGCCAGCAGCCAAGACCGGGAGCATAGCAATCAGCCCCAGCATTTT. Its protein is CASSQDREHSNQPQHF.

For the CDR3, the DNA is TGTGCCAGCAGCTTAGGCAGGGGTATGAACAATGAGCAGTTCTTC. Its translation is CASSLGRGMNNEQFF. V and J are TRBV11-3 and TRBJ2-1; maybe TRBD1 (6 bases). The CDR3 covers 15 residues. Per germline, CDR1 SGHNT and CDR2 YENEEA. Trimming cost V 1 base and J 5 bases, with 12 bases left between them.